The T cell receptor (beta chain) under discussion was sequenced for a study of OX40 agonist ivuxolimab in advanced cancers. Study information: As their treatment, patients were administered ivuxolimab, an agonistic anti-OX40 (CD134) antibody.

Germline loops: CDR1 LGHNA, CDR2 YNFKEQ. The V segment lost 0 bases and the J segment 3 bases; nucleotides outside the gene matches: 4. CDR3 length: 16 residues. Only in-frame clones appear in the TCRdb table, and some are missing; sequencing was by immunoSEQ multiplex PCR. The data contain over 80,000 clones, less than 85% of them singletons. The sequenced sample was CD4+ or CD8+ T cells sorted from blood, obtained in a trial of the OX40 agonist ivuxolimab. The V call is TRBV4-2, the J call TRBJ2-5; 10 nucleotides line up with TRBD2. The source is an adult with an advanced solid tumor such as melanoma, head and neck, liver or kidney cancer. CDR3 sequence reads: CASSQDLAGAKETQYF. As DNA, the CDR3 is TGTGCCAGCAGCCAAGATCTAGCGGGGGCAAAAGAGACCCAGTACTTC.